This TCR beta chain emerged from a study of blood T cell repertoires in COVID-19. For the study at large: The study drew acute and convalescent COVID-19 samples from the United States, Italy and Spain. The cDNA or gDNA used as material had been derived from T cells, B-cell-depleted T cells, or PBMCs.

How the authors handled the data: Counts of nucleated cells, estimated from reference gene primer amplification, were obtained. Profiled with immunoSEQ multiplex PCR; TCRdb holds only in-frame clones, not every one. D and trimming come from the DNA, and the V and J calls and clone size come from that table. The sample carries over 150,000 clones, roughly 84% recorded once. Seattle's enrolled individuals joined amid active infection and were then monitored longitudinally. Germline values: CDR1 SGHVS, CDR2 FQNEAQ. V lost 3 bases to trimming and J lost 4 bases, with 10 bases between them. This CDR3 contains 14 residues.

The TCR sequence derives from a man aged 60-69 years with COVID-19, enrolled during active disease. The gene calls are TRBV7-8 and TRBJ1-5, with D perhaps matching TRBD1 (5 bases). Sequencing was performed on peripheral blood. CDR3 sequence: CASSFYQGNQPQHF. DNA of the CDR3: TGTGCCAGCAGCTTCTATCAGGGAAATCAGCCCCAGCATTTT.